Presented here are 24 T cell receptor beta chains from one specimen sequenced in a study of breast tumors, draining lymph nodes, adjacent tissues. TCRdb used MiXCR to reprocess the multiplex PCR reads, holding one entry per CDR3 protein. Here the sample spans about 110,000 distinct CDR3 sequences, around 30% being singletons. Breast cancer patients provided tissue from their axillary draining lymph nodes. Sample: axillary lymph node tissue. The receptors were sampled from a female donor with breast cancer. Some clones in this sample may be carry-over from other donors' samples.

The chain combines TRBV5-5 with TRBJ2-2, with 8 bases identical to TRBD2. V lost 4 bases, J lost 6 bases, and 11 bases stayed unmatched. CDR3 length equals 16 residues. Germline V CDR1 and CDR2: SGHKS, YYEKEE (reference sequence). In nucleotides, the CDR3 is TGTGCCAGCAGCCAGGAGGGAACAGCGGGGGCCGGGGAGCTGTTTTTT. Its protein is CASSQEGTAGAGELFF.

In the case of this clonotype: At one end, the junction sequence differs from germline, possibly due to a read error. CDR3 coding DNA: TGTGCCAGCAGTCCCCAGCTCAGGGGACGGGACACAGGTACGCAGTATTTT. Translated: CASSPQLRGRDTGTQYF. This chain uses TRBV27 with TRBJ2-3, with a weak D call TRBD1 (6 bases). CDR3 length: 17 residues. Per the germline V gene, CDR1 is MNHEY and CDR2 is SMNVEV (reference sequence).

This clonotype was detected ten times or more. The V gene is TRBV5-8, the J gene TRBJ2-3; 9 nucleotides agree with TRBD2. Germline V gene lookup returns CDR1 SGHTS and CDR2 YDEGEE. V shed 5 bases and J 4 bases; nucleotides not matched to a gene: 8. There are 15 residues in the CDR3. The CDR3 reads CASSSLAGEADTQYF. The CDR3 DNA reads as TGTGCCAGCAGTTCCTTAGCGGGAGAGGCAGATACGCAGTATTTT.

This clonotype was detected many times. The chain links TRBV12-3 or TRBV12-4 to TRBJ1-6, with D unresolved. The CDR3 totals 14 residues. Trimming stripped 3 bases from V and 10 bases from J, with 13 bases between. The CDR3 reads CASSLQARSSPLHF. In nucleotides, the CDR3 is TGTGCCAGCAGTTTGCAGGCCCGGAGCTCACCCCTCCACTTT.

Regarding this clonotype: Given the absence of the conserved phenylalanine or tryptophan at the CDR3 end, a read error is likely. This chain connects TRBV2 to TRBJ2-7; D not resolved. This CDR3 region has 13 residues. Germline V lookup: CDR1 SNHLY, CDR2 FYNNEI. Trimming shortened V by 8 bases and J by 0 bases, and 11 bases separated the two germline ends. CDR3 sequence (DNA): TGTGCCAGCGGTGGACCGCCCTCCTACGAGCAGTACCTC. Protein sequence: CASGGPPSYEQYL.

The J gene is TRBJ2-3, the V gene TRBV10-3, with 10 bases matching TRBD1. There are 16 residues in the CDR3. From germline, CDR1 is ENHRY and CDR2 SYGVKD. The junction had 4 bases not matched to a gene; V was cut back by 3 bases and J by 1 base. The CDR3: CAISESGTGGTDTQYF. The CDR3 nucleotides are TGTGCCATCAGTGAATCCGGGACAGGGGGCACAGATACGCAGTATTTT.

The table lists this clonotype with many counts. V and J are TRBV6-4 and TRBJ1-3, with 7 bases lining up with TRBD1. This CDR3 has 18 residues. V was clipped by 8 bases and J by 5 bases; unmatched bases: 21. CDR1 is MRHNA and CDR2 is SNTAGT in the germline V gene. DNA of the CDR3: TGTGCCAGCCCTGTCCGGGACAGTCTCAACTTGGCCAGAAACACCATATATTTT. Protein product: CASPVRDSLNLARNTIYF.

In its sample, this clonotype was seen many times. V is TRBV7-9 and J is TRBJ2-7; 10 nucleotides align to TRBD2. V lost 4 bases, J lost 7 bases, and 10 bases stayed unmatched. This CDR3 spans 15 amino acids. Germline V lookup: CDR1 SEHNR, CDR2 FQNEAQ (reference sequence). CDR3 nucleotide sequence: TGTGCCAGCAGCTCCACCACGGGACTAGCGTGGGAGCAGTACTTC. Translating gives CASSSTTGLAWEQYF.

There are many counts of this clonotype. The CDR3 spells CATSLAGDGDTQYF. The CDR3 DNA follows: TGTGCCACCTCTCTAGCGGGAGATGGAGATACGCAGTATTTT. V usage is TRBV24-1 and J usage is TRBJ2-3; 10 bases fit TRBD2. The CDR3 extends over 14 amino acids. V lost 9 bases and J lost 5; bases outside the gene matches: 7. Germline V CDR1 and CDR2: KGHDR, SFDVKD.

This clonotype was counted at least ten times. The V call is TRBV5-6, the J call TRBJ2-7; D not resolved. The CDR3 consists of 15 residues. The germline V gene encodes CDR1 SGHDT and CDR2 YYEEEE. The V and J ends lost 1 base and 0 bases respectively, with 11 bases between them. The CDR3: CASSLTSVPSYEQYF. CDR3 DNA sequence: TGTGCCAGCAGCTTGACAAGCGTTCCCTCCTACGAGCAGTACTTC.

This clonotype was seen ten or more times. The V gene is TRBV7-9, the J gene TRBJ2-1, with TRBD1 matching 7 bases. The germline CDR1 and CDR2 sequences are SEHNR and FQNEAQ (reference sequence). This CDR3 has 14 amino acids. Germline trimming cut 3 bases from V and 5 bases from J; bases unmatched to any gene: 4. The CDR3 DNA reads TGTGCCAGCAGCTTGGGGCAGGGGGACAATGAGCAGTTCTTC. It encodes CASSLGQGDNEQFF.

This clonotype was recorded at least ten times. The chain has TRBV20-1 and TRBJ1-5; D ambiguous. The V gene lost 6 bases and the J gene lost 6 bases, with 15 bases spanning the gap. The CDR3 spans 13 residues. The germline CDR1 and CDR2 sequences are DFQATT and SNEGSKA (reference sequence). CDR3 sequence (DNA): TGCAGTGCAGGAAGCCCTAAGAGTCAGCCCCAGCATTTT. Its protein is CSAGSPKSQPQHF.

This chain's CDR3 is CASSGGGQYFPGELFF. The CDR3 region has the DNA TGTGCCAGCAGCGGGGGGGGACAGTACTTTCCCGGGGAGCTGTTTTTT. V is TRBV27 and J is TRBJ2-2, with TRBD2 as a possible D gene (8 bases). V lost 6 bases and J lost 6, with 20 bases in between. This CDR3 comprises 16 residues. CDR1 MNHEY and CDR2 SMNVEV come from the germline V gene (reference sequence).

This clonotype was recorded at least ten times. At one end, the junction sequence differs from germline, possibly due to a read error. V and J are TRBV28 and TRBJ1-3; D uncertain. CDR1 and CDR2 (germline): MDHEN, SYDVKM. CDR3 length equals 15 residues. CDR3 loop: CASSTPGSSGNTIYF. DNA for the CDR3: TGTGCTAGCAGTACTCCAGGTAGCTCTGGAAACACCATATATTTT.

This chain joins TRBV20-1 and TRBJ2-7; 7 bases are a match to TRBD1. V trimming: 6 bases; J trimming: 2 bases; junction bases outside the gene matches: 10. Germline CDR1 is DFQATT and CDR2 is SNEGSKA (reference sequence). The CDR3 runs 14 residues. The CDR3 region has the DNA TGCAGTGCGACGGGGACAGAGAACCCCTACGAGCAGTACTTC. Translating it yields CSATGTENPYEQYF.

The sample holds many counts of this clonotype. V and J are TRBV20-1 and TRBJ1-6, with D unresolved. The CDR3 spans 14 residues. CDR1 and CDR2 from the germline V gene are DFQATT and SNEGSKA (reference sequence). V shed 3 bases and J shed 9 bases, with 15 bases lying between them. CDR3 nucleotide sequence: TGCAGTGCTAGCTTCTCGAAGATAGTTTCACCCCTCCACTTT. As protein: CSASFSKIVSPLHF.

Many counts were recorded for this clonotype. The gene calls are TRBV7-9 and TRBJ1-2; 9 bases are shared with TRBD1. J was trimmed by 3 bases and V by 2 bases; bases with no gene match: 7. This CDR3 is built from 16 residues. Germline CDR1 is SEHNR and CDR2 is FQNEAQ (reference sequence). In nucleotides, the CDR3 is TGTGCCAGCAGCTTAAACGGACAGGGGTATCACTATGGCTACACCTTC. Translated: CASSLNGQGYHYGYTF. The full variable domain, rest sourced from reference TRBV7-9 and TRBJ1-2, is DTGVSQNPRHKITKRGQNVTFRCDPISEHNRLYWYRQTLGQGPEFLTYFQNEAQLEKSRLLSDRFSAERPKGSFSTLEIQRTEQGDSAMYLCASSLNGQGYHYGYTFGSGTRLTVV.

With regard to this clonotype: The junction shows a germline mismatch at one end, possibly a read error. The gene calls are TRBV20-1 and TRBJ2-7, with 10 bases that match TRBD2. This CDR3 spans 15 amino acids. Germline CDR1 is DFQATT and CDR2 is SNEGSKA (reference sequence). This CDR3 is CSARLSGRSSYERYF. For the CDR3, the DNA is TGCAGTGCTAGACTTAGCGGGAGGTCATCCTACGAGCGGTACTTC.

This clonotype was counted at least ten times. This chain connects TRBV28 to TRBJ2-7; no clear D gene. V was trimmed by 7 bases and J by 3 bases, leaving 13 bases between them. CDR3 length: 13 amino acids. The V gene's germline CDR1 is MDHEN and CDR2 SYDVKM. The CDR3 DNA is TGTGCCAGCACAGAGCGTAGAATCTACGAGCAGTACTTC. It yields the protein CASTERRIYEQYF.

The gene calls are TRBV20-1 and TRBJ2-1; the match to TRBD2 covers 8 bases. The CDR3 contains 13 residues. Germline V CDR1 and CDR2: DFQATT, SNEGSKA (reference sequence). V lost 3 bases and J lost 12; bases outside the gene matches: 10. CDR3 nucleotides: TGCAGTGCTAGTCGGGAGGGCCCCGATGGGCAGTTCTTC. Translating it yields CSASREGPDGQFF.

The table lists this clonotype with many counts. V is TRBV5-6 and J is TRBJ2-5, with D maybe TRBD2 (6 bases). V lost 3 bases to trimming and J lost 3 bases, with 12 bases between them. The CDR3 has 14 residues. Germline assignment: CDR1 SGHDT and CDR2 YYEEEE. The CDR3 DNA is TGTGCCAGCAGCTCGGGACTCGCGGAAGAGACCCAGTACTTC. It translates to CASSSGLAEETQYF.

This clonotype showed up many times. This chain connects TRBV4-1 to TRBJ2-5; 13 bases map to TRBD2. The trim removed 4 bases at V and 4 bases at J, leaving 3 bases unmatched. CDR3 length: 15 residues. CDR1 MGHRA and CDR2 YSYEKL come from the germline V gene. The CDR3 loop is CASSLGLAGAETQYF. As DNA, the CDR3 is TGCGCCAGCAGCCTCGGACTAGCGGGGGCAGAGACCCAGTACTTC.

As to this clonotype: Given a much more abundant clone one base away, this may be a read error. The V gene is TRBV13, the J gene TRBJ2-1; 8 bases are shared with TRBD1. CDR3 size: 16 residues. After removal of 5 bases from V and 6 bases from J, the junction contained 12 bases not matched to a gene. Germline values: CDR1 PRHDT, CDR2 FYEKMQ (reference sequence). CDR3 protein: CASSGLPGGRGNEQFF. The CDR3 DNA reads as TGTGCCAGCAGCGGACTTCCAGGGGGCCGGGGCAATGAGCAGTTCTTC. The full variable domain, with the rest looked up from reference TRBV13 and TRBJ2-1, is AAGVIQSPRHLIKEKRETATLKCYPIPRHDTVYWYQQGPGQDPQFLISFYEKMQSDKGSIPDRFSAQQFSDYHSELNMSSLELGDSALYFCASSGLPGGRGNEQFFGPGTRLTVL.

This clonotype was seen at least ten times. Here the CDR3 reads CASYGPTTSGNPYEQYF. In DNA, the CDR3 is TGTGCCAGCTACGGCCCCACCACTAGCGGGAACCCCTACGAGCAGTACTTC. This chain uses TRBV2 with TRBJ2-7; 10 bases fit TRBD2. The CDR3 length is 17 residues. The germline V gene encodes CDR1 SNHLY and CDR2 FYNNEI. With 8 bases clipped from V and 2 bases from J, the junction kept 15 bases outside the gene matches.